The 21 T cell receptor beta chains listed next were all sequenced from one sample in a study of blood T cells in healthy people across ages. Primed by a sample-barcoded 5' primer and a J-beta primer mix, a second PCR proceeded for 7 to 11 cycles. Each CDR3 protein gets one entry after TCRdb re-called the 5' RACE reads with MiXCR. The sample shows 600,000 to 850,000 distinct CDR3 sequences, 40% to 45% of them seen only once. The specimen was blood. The origin of the receptors is a woman aged 55-70 years in good health.

This clonotype was counted only a few times. V gene TRBV24-1 combines with J gene TRBJ1-2; TRBD1 aligns across 9 bases. With V trimmed by 3 bases and J by 6 bases, 4 bases remained unmatched. Germline V gene lookup returns CDR1 KGHDR and CDR2 SFDVKD. The CDR3 spans 14 residues. In DNA form, the CDR3 reads TGTGCCACCAGTGATGGGACAGGGTGGAATGGCTACACCTTC. Its protein is CATSDGTGWNGYTF.

The sample holds one count of this clonotype. The junction departs from germline at one end; a sequencing error may be responsible. The chain is built from TRBV7-3 and TRBJ2-1; TRBD2 matches 7 bases. CDR1 and CDR2 from the germline V gene are SGHTA and FQGTGA. This CDR3 spans 16 amino acids. CDR3 in amino acids: CARSSYSGLSYNEQFF. The CDR3 coding sequence is TGTGCCCGCAGCTCTTATAGCGGGCTCTCCTACAATGAGCAGTTCTTC. The full variable domain, completed using reference TRBV7-3 and TRBJ2-1, is GAGVSQTPSNKVTEKGKYVELRCDPISGHTALYWYRQSLGQGPEFLIYFQGTGAADDSGLPNDRFFAVRPEGSVSTLKIQRTERGDSAVYLCARSSYSGLSYNEQFFGPGTRLTVL.

This clonotype has a handful of counts. V gene TRBV20-1 combines with J gene TRBJ1-4; TRBD1 matches 8 bases. The junction had 9 bases not matched to a gene; V was cut back by 3 bases and J by 3 bases. Looked up from germline, CDR1 is DFQATT and CDR2 is SNEGSKA (reference sequence). This CDR3 is 16 amino acids long. The CDR3 sequence: CSARDREPISNEKLFF. The CDR3 DNA sequence: TGCAGTGCTAGGGACAGGGAGCCAATATCTAATGAAAAACTGTTTTTT.

The V call is TRBV5-1, the J call TRBJ2-1; D unresolved. The CDR3 covers 15 residues. The germline V gene has CDR1 SGHRS and CDR2 YFSETQ. V was trimmed by 0 bases and J by 5 bases, leaving 12 bases between them. Here the CDR3 reads CASSLEDYENNEQFF. For the CDR3, the DNA is TGCGCCAGCAGCTTGGAGGATTACGAGAACAATGAGCAGTTCTTC. The whole variable domain, filled in from reference TRBV5-1 and TRBJ2-1, reads KAGVTQTPRYLIKTRGQQVTLSCSPISGHRSVSWYQQTPGQGLQFLFEYFSETQRNKGNFPGRFSGRQFSNSRSEMNVSTLELGDSALYLCASSLEDYENNEQFFGPGTRLTVL.

This clonotype has only a few counts. The chain couples TRBV9 to TRBJ2-7, with D maybe TRBD1 (5 bases). The CDR3 runs 16 residues. The V and J ends lost 4 bases and 0 bases respectively, with 17 bases between them. The V gene's germline CDR1 is SGDLS and CDR2 YYNGEE. CDR3 DNA: TGTGCCAGCAGCCCCCGGGTAGGGGCCCCCTCCTACGAGCAGTACTTC. It specifies CASSPRVGAPSYEQYF.

The gene calls are TRBV6-2 or TRBV6-3 and TRBJ2-5; TRBD2 aligns across 12 bases. This CDR3 spans 15 amino acids. Germline lookup yields CDR1 MNHEY and CDR2 SVGEGT. V was clipped by 6 bases and J by 4 bases; unmatched bases: 6. CDR3 sequence: CASSVGLAGRETQYF. DNA of the CDR3: TGTGCCAGCAGCGTGGGACTAGCGGGTAGAGAGACCCAGTACTTC.

The chain recombines TRBV20-1 with TRBJ2-3; possible D gene TRBD2, 6 bases. Germline CDR1 is DFQATT and CDR2 is SNEGSKA (reference sequence). The CDR3 consists of 15 residues. V dropped 3 bases and J dropped 2 bases, with 15 bases sitting between them. CDR3 sequence (DNA): TGCAGTGCTAGGCGTACTAGCTGGCCCACAGATACGCAGTATTTT. Its protein product is CSARRTSWPTDTQYF.

This chain links TRBV3-1 with TRBJ2-3; D is unclear. The V gene lost 5 bases and the J gene lost 3 bases, with 9 bases spanning the gap. Germline CDR1 LGHDT, CDR2 YNNKEL (reference sequence). The CDR3 has 13 amino acids. The CDR3 protein is CASSTSRTDTQYF. CDR3 DNA sequence: TGTGCCAGCAGCACCAGTCGTACAGATACGCAGTATTTT.

This clonotype was found a few times. This sequence joins TRBV6-5 and TRBJ1-5, with a possible D match to TRBD1 (5 bases). Germline V CDR1 and CDR2: MNHEY, SVGAGI. The ends were cut back, 2 bases at V and 4 bases at J, with 9 bases in the middle. The CDR3 runs 14 residues. DNA of the CDR3: TGTGCCAGCAGTTACGACAGATTAAATCAGCCCCAGCATTTT. Its protein is CASSYDRLNQPQHF.

The chain combines TRBV12-3 or TRBV12-4 with TRBJ2-3; 8 bases align to TRBD1. The junction had 13 bases not matched to a gene; V was cut back by 3 bases and J by 2 bases. CDR3 length: 18 amino acids. CDR3 in DNA: TGTGCCAGCAGTTTCAGGTGGACAGGGAATACGATCACAGATACGCAGTATTTT. This sequence encodes CASSFRWTGNTITDTQYF.

This clonotype appeared many times. The chain recombines TRBV12-3 or TRBV12-4 with TRBJ2-3; no reliable D call. There are 10 residues in the CDR3. The V end lost 9 bases, the J end lost 6 bases, and 7 bases lay between the germline ends. CDR3: CASSGDTQYF. CDR3 DNA: TGTGCCAGTTCCGGGGATACGCAGTATTTT.

This clonotype was found many times. The CDR3 region is CASSYTQRTGSEQYF. CDR3 bases: TGTGCCAGCAGTTACACCCAAAGGACAGGAAGCGAGCAGTACTTC. The chain links TRBV6-2 or TRBV6-3 to TRBJ2-7, with 7 positions matching TRBD1. The CDR3 extends over 15 amino acids. Germline V lookup: CDR1 MNHEY, CDR2 SVGEGT. V shed 2 bases, J shed 6 bases, and the junction held 10 bases outside the gene matches.

The chain recombines TRBV10-3 with TRBJ2-7; 9 nucleotides match TRBD1. This CDR3 has 14 residues. The germline gives CDR1 ENHRY, CDR2 SYGVKD. The junction had 3 bases not matched to a gene; V was cut back by 2 bases and J by 4 bases. CDR3 loop: CAISERDRAYEQYF. CDR3 bases: TGTGCCATCAGTGAGCGGGACAGGGCGTACGAGCAGTACTTC.

This clonotype was seen once. The CDR3 is CASASGSETDEQYF. CDR3 sequence (DNA): TGTGCCAGCGCAAGCGGGAGTGAAACCGACGAGCAGTACTTC. V and J are TRBV19 and TRBJ2-7; 8 nucleotides line up with TRBD2. J was trimmed by 5 bases and V by 9 bases; bases with no gene match: 12. The CDR3 length is 14 residues. Germline loops: CDR1 LNHDA, CDR2 SQIVND (reference sequence).

The chain carries TRBV4-3 and TRBJ2-2; TRBD1 might be the D (7 bases). CDR1 and CDR2 from the germline V gene are LGHNA and YSLEER. This CDR3 has 15 amino acids. Trimming cost V 0 bases and J 5 bases, with 10 bases left between them. CDR3 sequence reads: CASSQDQGGTGELFF. The CDR3 bases are TGCGCCAGCAGCCAAGATCAGGGGGGAACCGGGGAGCTGTTTTTT.

The chain recombines TRBV30 with TRBJ2-7, with a weak D call TRBD2 (5 bases). The CDR3 consists of 15 residues. Germline CDR1 is GTSNPN and CDR2 is SVGIG (reference sequence). V lost 0 bases and J 0 bases, leaving 12 bases between the germline ends. The CDR3 nucleotides read TGTGCCTGGAGTGTATGGTCGGGGAACTCCTACGAGCAGTACTTC. It is translated as CAWSVWSGNSYEQYF.

In its sample, this clonotype was seen a few times. This chain uses TRBV28 with TRBJ2-1; 8 bases are a match to TRBD2. J was trimmed by 7 bases and V by 5 bases; bases with no gene match: 13. The germline gives CDR1 MDHEN, CDR2 SYDVKM. The CDR3 has 16 residues. The CDR3 nucleotides read TGTGCCAGCAGTCCCCTGAGCGGGCGGGGGGTGAATGAGCAGTTCTTC. It is translated as CASSPLSGRGVNEQFF.

The J gene is TRBJ2-1, the V gene TRBV9; unclear D gene. The CDR3 has 12 amino acids. The germline V gene encodes CDR1 SGDLS and CDR2 YYNGEE. The V and J ends lost 3 bases and 7 bases respectively, with 8 bases between them. As DNA, the CDR3 is TGTGCCAGCAGCGCCCGACTGAATGAGCAGTTCTTC. Its translation: CASSARLNEQFF.

The chain carries TRBV5-1 and TRBJ2-1; D gene ambiguous. The V end was cut by 5 bases, the J end by 0 bases, with 9 bases between. Germline V gene lookup returns CDR1 SGHRS and CDR2 YFSETQ. The CDR3 consists of 14 residues. In DNA form, the CDR3 reads TGCGCCAGCAGTAAACAGAGCTCCTACAATGAGCAGTTCTTC. Its protein is CASSKQSSYNEQFF.

This rearrangement joins TRBV6-1 to TRBJ2-7, with D unclear. The germline V gene has CDR1 MNHNS and CDR2 SASEGT. There are 15 residues in the CDR3. V dropped 6 bases and J dropped 0 bases, with 15 bases sitting between them. The CDR3 sequence: CASRRAGPNSYEQYF. For the CDR3, the DNA is TGTGCCAGCAGAAGAGCCGGGCCGAACTCCTACGAGCAGTACTTC.

This chain connects TRBV6-6 to TRBJ1-4; the D is unclear. Germline lookup yields CDR1 MNHNY and CDR2 SVGAGI (reference sequence). The V and J ends lost 2 bases and 6 bases respectively, with 13 bases between them. This CDR3 region has 15 residues. The DNA for the CDR3 is TGTGCCAGCAGTTACCACAGAGATAATGATGAAAAACTGTTTTTT. Residues: CASSYHRDNDEKLFF.